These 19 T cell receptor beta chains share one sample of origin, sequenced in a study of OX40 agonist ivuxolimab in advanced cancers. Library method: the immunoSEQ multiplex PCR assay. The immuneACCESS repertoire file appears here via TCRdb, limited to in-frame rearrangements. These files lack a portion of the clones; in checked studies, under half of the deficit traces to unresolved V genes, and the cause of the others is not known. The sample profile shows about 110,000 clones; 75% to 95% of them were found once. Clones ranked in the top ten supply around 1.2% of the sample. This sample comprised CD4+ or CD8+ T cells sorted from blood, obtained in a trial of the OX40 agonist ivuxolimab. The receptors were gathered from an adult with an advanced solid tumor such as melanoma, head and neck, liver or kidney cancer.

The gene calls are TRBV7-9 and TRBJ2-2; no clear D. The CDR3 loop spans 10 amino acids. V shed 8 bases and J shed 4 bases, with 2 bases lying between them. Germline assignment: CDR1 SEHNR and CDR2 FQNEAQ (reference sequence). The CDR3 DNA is TGTGCCAGCCGCACCGGGGAGCTGTTTTTT. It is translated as CASRTGELFF. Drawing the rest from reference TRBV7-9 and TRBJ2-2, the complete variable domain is DTGVSQNPRHKITKRGQNVTFRCDPISEHNRLYWYRQTLGQGPEFLTYFQNEAQLEKSRLLSDRFSAERPKGSFSTLEIQRTEQGDSAMYLCASRTGELFFGEGSRLTVL.

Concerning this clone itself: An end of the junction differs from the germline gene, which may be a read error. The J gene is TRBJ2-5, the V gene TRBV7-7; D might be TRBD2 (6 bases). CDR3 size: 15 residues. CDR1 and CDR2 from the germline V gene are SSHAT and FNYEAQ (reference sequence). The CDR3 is CASSRRGGLEETQYF. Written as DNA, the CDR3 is TGTGCTAGCAGTCGGCGGGGCGGGTTAGAAGAGACCCAGTACTTC.

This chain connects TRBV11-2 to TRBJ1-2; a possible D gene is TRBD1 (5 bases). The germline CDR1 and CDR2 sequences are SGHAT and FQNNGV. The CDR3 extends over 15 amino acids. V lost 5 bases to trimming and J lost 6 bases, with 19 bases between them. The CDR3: CASSAGQGRWHGYTF. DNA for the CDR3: TGTGCCAGCAGCGCCGGGCAGGGAAGGTGGCATGGCTACACCTTC.

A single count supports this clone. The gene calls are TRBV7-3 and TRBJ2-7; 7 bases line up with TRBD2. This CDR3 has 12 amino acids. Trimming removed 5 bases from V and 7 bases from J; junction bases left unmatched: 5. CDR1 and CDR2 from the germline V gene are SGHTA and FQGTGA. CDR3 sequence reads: CASSPGAGEQYF. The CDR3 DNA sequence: TGTGCCAGCAGCCCAGGAGCGGGGGAGCAGTACTTC.

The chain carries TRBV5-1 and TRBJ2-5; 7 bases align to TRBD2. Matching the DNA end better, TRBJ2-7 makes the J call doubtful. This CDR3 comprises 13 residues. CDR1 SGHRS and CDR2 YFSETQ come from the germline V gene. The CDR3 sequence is CASSREGPYEQYF. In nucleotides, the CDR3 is TGCGCCAGCAGCAGGGAGGGACCCTACGAGCAGTACTTC.

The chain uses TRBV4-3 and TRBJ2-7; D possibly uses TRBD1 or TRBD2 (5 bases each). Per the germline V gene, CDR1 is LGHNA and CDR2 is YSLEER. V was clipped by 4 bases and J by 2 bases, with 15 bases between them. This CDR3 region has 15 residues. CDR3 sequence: CASSPVGDGPYEQYF. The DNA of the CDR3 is TGCGCCAGCAGCCCAGTGGGGGACGGTCCCTACGAGCAGTACTTC.

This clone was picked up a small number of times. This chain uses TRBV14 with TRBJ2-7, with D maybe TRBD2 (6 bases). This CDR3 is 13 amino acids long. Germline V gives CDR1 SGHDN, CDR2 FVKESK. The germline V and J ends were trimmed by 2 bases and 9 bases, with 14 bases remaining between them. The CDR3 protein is CASSQTAGSRQYF. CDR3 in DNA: TGTGCCAGCAGCCAAACCGCGGGGTCGAGGCAGTACTTC. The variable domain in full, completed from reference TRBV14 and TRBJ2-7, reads EAGVTQFPSHSVIEKGQTVTLRCDPISGHDNLYWYRRVMGKEIKFLLHFVKESKQDESGMPNNRFLAERTGGTYSTLKVQPAELEDSGVYFCASSQTAGSRQYFGPGTRLTVT.

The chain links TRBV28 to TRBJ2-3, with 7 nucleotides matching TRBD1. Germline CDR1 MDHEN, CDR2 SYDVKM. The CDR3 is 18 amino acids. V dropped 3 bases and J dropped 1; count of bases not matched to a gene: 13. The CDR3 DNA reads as TGTGCCAGCAGTTTCTCTACTTACAGGGGAAAGGGCACAGATACGCAGTATTTT. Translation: CASSFSTYRGKGTDTQYF.

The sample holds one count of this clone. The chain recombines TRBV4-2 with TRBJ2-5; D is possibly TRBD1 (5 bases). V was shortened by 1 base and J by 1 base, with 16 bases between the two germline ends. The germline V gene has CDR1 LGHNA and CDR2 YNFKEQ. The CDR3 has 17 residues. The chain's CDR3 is CASSQVRGRQGQETQYF. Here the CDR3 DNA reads TGTGCCAGCAGCCAAGTTAGGGGTCGGCAGGGCCAAGAGACCCAGTACTTC.

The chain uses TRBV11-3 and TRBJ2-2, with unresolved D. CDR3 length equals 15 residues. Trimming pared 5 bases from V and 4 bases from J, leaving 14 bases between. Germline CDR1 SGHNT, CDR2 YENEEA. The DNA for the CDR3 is TGTGCCAGCAGCACCCGCCTAGGAATCACCGGGGAGCTGTTTTTT. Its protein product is CASSTRLGITGELFF.

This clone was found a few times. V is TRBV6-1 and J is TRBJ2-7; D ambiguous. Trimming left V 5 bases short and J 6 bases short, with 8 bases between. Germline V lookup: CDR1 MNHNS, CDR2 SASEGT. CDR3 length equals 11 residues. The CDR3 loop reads CASSFHLEQYF. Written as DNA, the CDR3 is TGTGCCAGCAGTTTCCATCTCGAGCAGTACTTC.

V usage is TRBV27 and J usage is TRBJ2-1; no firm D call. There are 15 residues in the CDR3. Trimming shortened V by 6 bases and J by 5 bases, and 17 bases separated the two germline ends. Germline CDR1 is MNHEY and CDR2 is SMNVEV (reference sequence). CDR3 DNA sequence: TGTGCCAGCAGCCCCGCCCCGCGGATAAACAATGAGCAGTTCTTC. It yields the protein CASSPAPRINNEQFF.

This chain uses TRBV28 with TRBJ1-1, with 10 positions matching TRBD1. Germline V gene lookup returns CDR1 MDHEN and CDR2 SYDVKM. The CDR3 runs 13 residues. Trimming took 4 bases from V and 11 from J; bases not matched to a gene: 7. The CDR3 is CASSSRDRGMAFF. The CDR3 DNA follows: TGTGCCAGCAGTTCCCGGGACAGGGGAATGGCTTTCTTT.

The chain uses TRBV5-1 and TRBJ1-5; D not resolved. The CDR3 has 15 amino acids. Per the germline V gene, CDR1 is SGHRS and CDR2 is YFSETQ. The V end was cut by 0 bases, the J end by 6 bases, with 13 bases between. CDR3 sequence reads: CASSLGTASSQPQHF. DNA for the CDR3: TGCGCCAGCAGCTTGGGTACTGCCTCGAGTCAGCCCCAGCATTTT.

In nucleotides, the CDR3 is TGTGCCAGCAGCTTGGGCGTAGATAACGAGCAGTACTTC. Translation: CASSLGVDNEQYF. The rearrangement links TRBV5-4 to TRBJ2-7; D is undetermined. The germline gives CDR1 SGHNT, CDR2 YYREEE (reference sequence). The CDR3 consists of 13 residues. Trimming removed 0 bases from V and 5 bases from J, with 9 bases in between.

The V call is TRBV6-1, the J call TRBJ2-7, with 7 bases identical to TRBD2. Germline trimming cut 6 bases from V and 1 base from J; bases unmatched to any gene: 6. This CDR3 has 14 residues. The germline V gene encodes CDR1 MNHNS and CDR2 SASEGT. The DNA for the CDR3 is TGTGCCAGCAGGGCCGGGGAGGGATCCTACGAGCAGTACTTC. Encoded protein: CASRAGEGSYEQYF.

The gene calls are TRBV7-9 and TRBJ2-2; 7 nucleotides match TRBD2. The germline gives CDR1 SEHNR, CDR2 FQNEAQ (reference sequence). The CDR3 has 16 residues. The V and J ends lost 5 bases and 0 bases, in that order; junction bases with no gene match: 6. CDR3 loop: CASSKSSGSNTGELFF. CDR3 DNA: TGTGCCAGCAGCAAGAGTAGCGGGTCGAACACCGGGGAGCTGTTTTTT.

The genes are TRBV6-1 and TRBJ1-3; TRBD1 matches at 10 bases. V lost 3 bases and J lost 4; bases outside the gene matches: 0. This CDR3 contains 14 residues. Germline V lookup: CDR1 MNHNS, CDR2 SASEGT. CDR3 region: CASSETGGGNTIYF. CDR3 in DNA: TGTGCCAGCAGTGAGACAGGGGGCGGAAACACCATATATTTT.

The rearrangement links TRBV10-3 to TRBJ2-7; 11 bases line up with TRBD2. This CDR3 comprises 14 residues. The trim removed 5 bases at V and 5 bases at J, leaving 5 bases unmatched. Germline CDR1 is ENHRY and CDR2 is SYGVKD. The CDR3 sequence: CAISTSGSIHEQYF. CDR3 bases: TGTGCCATCAGTACTAGCGGGAGCATACACGAGCAGTACTTC.